This T cell receptor beta chain was identified during a study of shared clonotypes between healthy human individuals. The V end was cut by 4 bases, the J end by 1 base, with 8 bases between. The CDR3 is 13 residues long. Germline V gene sequence: CDR1 SGHDT, CDR2 YYEEEE. Positive CCR7 selection of CD45RO-negative cells yielded the naive CD8 cells, and terminally differentiated effector memory CD45RA+ cells were excluded. The protocol was immunoSEQ multiplex PCR, while the TCRdb copy is restricted to in-frame clones and leaves out a portion. This sample has about 2 million clones, with roughly 95% found just once. About this clone itself: This CDR3 is also generated by other DNA sequences in the sample.

This chain joins TRBV5-6 and TRBJ2-5; no clear D. This clonotype originated in a man between 18 and 35 years old in good health. Input material: naive CD8+ T cells sorted from blood. The CDR3 spells CASSPGSQETQYF. The CDR3, as DNA: TGTGCCAGCAGCCCCGGCTCCCAAGAGACCCAGTACTTC.